The 7 T cell receptor beta chains given below trace back to one sample, sequenced in a study of vaccination and CD4 T cells after COVID-19. Sequencing of cultured CD4+ T cell DNA used the Oncomine TCR Beta short-read assay. MiXCR, run by TCRdb on the PCR reads, gives a single entry per CDR3 protein. The sample lists roughly 14,000 distinct CDR3 sequences; about 45% were seen once. Their antigen targets remain unknown. The treatment denotes: approximately 9-day PBMC culture with coronavirus spike peptide pools or control peptides (ViraFEST assay). Specimen: CD4+ T cells from blood, cultured in vitro. Receptors originate from a human donor who had recovered from COVID-19.

V and J are TRBV5-5 and TRBJ1-1; possibly TRBD1 for D (6 bases). The CDR3 contains 12 residues. Germline assignment: CDR1 SGHKS and CDR2 YYEKEE (reference sequence). V gave up 4 bases and J gave up 7 bases, with 11 bases separating them. CDR3 in amino acids: CASSRSRGEAFF. In nucleotides, the CDR3 is TGTGCCAGCAGCCGGTCCAGGGGTGAAGCTTTCTTT.

This chain uses TRBV10-1 with TRBJ2-7, with a weak D call TRBD2 (5 bases). Looked up from germline, CDR1 is WNHNN and CDR2 is SYGVQD (reference sequence). The CDR3 consists of 14 residues. Trimming cost V 2 bases and J 2 bases, with 10 bases left between them. The CDR3 is CASSEQLGTYEQYF. CDR3 sequence (DNA): TGCGCCAGCAGTGAGCAACTAGGGACCTACGAGCAGTACTTC.

V usage is TRBV28 and J usage is TRBJ1-5; D unclear. The germline V and J ends were trimmed by 4 bases and 4 bases, with 8 bases remaining between them. The CDR3 runs to 13 residues. Germline loops: CDR1 MDHEN, CDR2 SYDVKM. The CDR3 bases are TGTGCCAGCAGTTCCCCTCCTAATCAGCCCCAGCATTTT. Protein sequence: CASSSPPNQPQHF.

V gene TRBV12-3 or TRBV12-4 combines with J gene TRBJ2-7; D tentatively reads TRBD1 or TRBD2 (5 bases each). The CDR3 loop spans 15 amino acids. The ends were cut back, 1 base at V and 2 bases at J, with 12 bases in the middle. This CDR3 is CASSLVGDGTYEQYF. DNA for the CDR3: TGTGCCAGCAGTTTAGTAGGGGACGGAACCTACGAGCAGTACTTC.

This clonotype was counted a few times. The chain recombines TRBV5-4 with TRBJ1-2; D ambiguous. The CDR3 totals 12 residues. Trimming stripped 4 bases from V and 3 bases from J, with 7 bases between. CDR1 is SGHNT and CDR2 is YYREEE in the germline V gene (reference sequence). The CDR3 bases are TGTGCCAGCAGCACAGAGGACTATGGCTACACCTTC. It encodes CASSTEDYGYTF.

The chain has TRBV19 and TRBJ1-1; unclear D gene. Germline loops: CDR1 LNHDA, CDR2 SQIVND (reference sequence). CDR3 length: 13 amino acids. With 3 bases removed from V and 2 bases from J, the gap between germline ends came to 7 bases. The CDR3 reads CASSMQFNTEAFF. The CDR3 coding sequence is TGTGCCAGTAGTATGCAGTTTAACACTGAAGCTTTCTTT.

This clonotype occurred a few times. The rearrangement joins TRBV6-5 to TRBJ2-5; the D is unclear. Germline values: CDR1 MNHEY, CDR2 SVGAGI. Trimming left V 0 bases short and J 9 bases short, with 11 bases between. CDR3 length: 13 amino acids. The CDR3 spells CASSYSPGSAQYF. CDR3 bases: TGTGCCAGCAGTTACTCCCCCGGTTCGGCCCAGTACTTC.